One and the same sample provided the 29 T cell receptor beta chains below, sequenced in a study of cytomegalovirus exposure and HLA in healthy donors. 13 Jbeta primers and 60 Vbeta primers were used for the PCR. The assay was immunoSEQ multiplex PCR, and TCRdb's table has in-frame clones only and misses some. The sample contains 90,000 to 150,000 clones, around 63% of which appear only once. Source material: PBMCs. These receptors were obtained from a man aged 40-49 years in good health and CMV-seropositive.

This chain connects TRBV29-1 to TRBJ1-1, with D unclear. With 4 bases removed from V and 3 bases from J, the gap between germline ends came to 15 bases. This CDR3 comprises 14 residues. Germline values: CDR1 SQVTM, CDR2 ANQGSEA. The CDR3 DNA is TGCAGCGTTGCCCCGCAACCGGGGTACACTGAAGCTTTCTTT. Residues: CSVAPQPGYTEAFF.

V and J are TRBV5-1 and TRBJ2-7; the match to TRBD1 covers 8 bases. J lost 4 bases, V lost 4 bases, and 7 bases had no gene match. CDR1 is SGHRS and CDR2 is YFSETQ in the germline V gene. This CDR3 region has 14 residues. This CDR3 reads CASSPGQALYEQYF. CDR3 DNA: TGCGCCAGCAGCCCGGGACAGGCCTTATACGAGCAGTACTTC.

Concerning this clone itself: An end of the junction differs from the germline gene, which may be a read error. The sample holds other DNA sequences that translate to the same CDR3. This sequence joins TRBV2 and TRBJ1-1; possible D gene TRBD1, 6 bases. The CDR3 length is 14 residues. CDR1 is SNHLY, CDR2 FYNNEI, per germline. The CDR3 protein is CASKETGRNTEAFF. The CDR3 bases are TGCGCCAGCAAAGAGACAGGAAGAAACACTGAAGCTTTCTTT.

This clone was observed a few times. V and J are TRBV18 and TRBJ2-3; 9 nucleotides agree with TRBD1. This CDR3 comprises 16 residues. V trimming: 1 base; J trimming: 3 bases; junction bases outside the gene matches: 5. Looked up from germline, CDR1 is KGHSH and CDR2 is LQKENI. The CDR3 reads CASSPRGQGRTDTQYF. The CDR3 DNA sequence: TGTGCCAGCTCACCACGGGGACAGGGTAGGACAGATACGCAGTATTTT. The complete variable domain, with remaining parts taken from reference TRBV18 and TRBJ2-3, reads NAGVMQNPRHLVRRRGQEARLRCSPMKGHSHVYWYRQLPEEGLKFMVYLQKENIIDESGMPKERFSAEFPKEGPSILRIQQVVRGDSAAYFCASSPRGQGRTDTQYFGPGTRLTVL.

The chain has TRBV19 and TRBJ1-6; a weak D match, TRBD1 (6 bases). V lost 3 bases and J 5 bases, leaving 14 bases between the germline ends. This CDR3 spans 16 amino acids. Looked up from germline, CDR1 is LNHDA and CDR2 is SQIVND (reference sequence). CDR3 amino acids: CASSMGARLDNSPLHF. CDR3 bases: TGTGCCAGTAGTATGGGGGCCCGTCTCGATAATTCACCCCTCCACTTT.

The V gene is TRBV7-2, the J gene TRBJ1-3; D call uncertain. Trimming cost V 3 bases and J 2 bases, with 8 bases left between them. Germline lookup yields CDR1 SGHTA and CDR2 FQGNSA. The CDR3 spans 14 residues. The CDR3 nucleotides read TGTGCCAGCAGCTTTGACATAACTGGAAACACCATATATTTT. It yields the protein CASSFDITGNTIYF.

The V call is TRBV11-2, the J call TRBJ1-4; TRBD1 is a possible D gene (6 bases). Germline CDR1 and CDR2: SGHAT and FQNNGV. V was cut by 5 bases and J by 10 bases, with 14 bases left in between. The CDR3 sequence is 13 residues long. The CDR3 region is CASSPDRNRKLFF. The CDR3, as DNA: TGTGCCAGCAGCCCCGACAGGAATAGAAAACTGTTTTTT.

The chain has TRBV7-2 and TRBJ2-7, with D maybe TRBD2 (5 bases). The germline V gene has CDR1 SGHTA and CDR2 FQGNSA. Trimming took 1 base from V and 6 from J, leaving 19 bases between them. The CDR3 is 16 residues long. The DNA for the CDR3 is TGTGCCAGCAGCTTAGGACTAATACCCACATGGATCGAGCAGTACTTC. It specifies CASSLGLIPTWIEQYF.

This chain connects TRBV14 to TRBJ1-2, with D possibly being TRBD1 (5 bases). The CDR3 has 15 amino acids. Trimming pared 3 bases from V and 7 bases from J, leaving 18 bases between. The germline V gene encodes CDR1 SGHDN and CDR2 FVKESK. This CDR3 is CASSQIDRSYLGYTF. CDR3 coding DNA: TGTGCCAGCAGCCAGATTGACAGAAGCTATCTTGGCTACACCTTC.

This chain uses TRBV5-1 with TRBJ2-5; TRBD1 matches 8 bases. This CDR3 spans 15 amino acids. Germline values: CDR1 SGHRS, CDR2 YFSETQ. V trimming: 3 bases; J trimming: 0 bases; junction bases outside the gene matches: 4. The CDR3 DNA follows: TGCGCCAGCAGCTGGGCGGGACAGGACCAAGAGACCCAGTACTTC. Its protein is CASSWAGQDQETQYF.

The chain uses TRBV28 and TRBJ2-1, with 7 bases lining up with TRBD1. Germline V CDR1 and CDR2: MDHEN, SYDVKM. This CDR3 has 13 residues. V lost 6 bases, J lost 6 bases, and 5 bases stayed unmatched. The CDR3 protein is CASSRGSGNEQFF. The CDR3 DNA reads as TGTGCCAGCAGCAGGGGGTCTGGCAATGAGCAGTTCTTC.

The J gene is TRBJ1-3, the V gene TRBV25-1; D perhaps matches TRBD1 (5 bases). V gave up 3 bases and J gave up 4 bases, with 7 bases separating them. CDR3 length: 13 residues. Germline CDR1 and CDR2: MGHDK and SYGVNS. The CDR3 loop is CASSEGGGNTIYF. In DNA, the CDR3 is TGTGCCAGCAGTGAGGGGGGGGGAAACACCATATATTTT.

This rearrangement joins TRBV21-1 to TRBJ1-5; the table gives TRBD1 as D, unverified against the DNA. TRBV21-1 is a pseudogene. The CDR3 is 14 residues long. In DNA form, the CDR3 reads TGTGCCAGCTGTCGGGACAGGGGGCGTCAGCCCCAGCATTTT. It yields the protein CASCRDRGRQPQHF.

The chain recombines TRBV9 with TRBJ1-6, with 9 positions matching TRBD1. This CDR3 comprises 15 residues. The V gene end was trimmed by 3 bases and the J gene end by 9 bases; junction bases not matched to a gene: 7. Looked up from germline, CDR1 is SGDLS and CDR2 is YYNGEE. CDR3 region: CASSGVDRGSSPLHF. The CDR3 region has the DNA TGTGCCAGCAGCGGCGTAGACAGGGGGAGTTCACCCCTCCACTTT. Supplemented by reference TRBV9 and TRBJ1-6, the full variable domain reads DSGVTQTPKHLITATGQRVTLRCSPRSGDLSVYWYQQSLDQGLQFLIQYYNGEERAKGNILERFSAQQFPDLHSELNLSSLELGDSALYFCASSGVDRGSSPLHFGNGTRLTVT.

The chain couples TRBV2 to TRBJ2-1; D may be TRBD2 (6 bases). Germline CDR1 reads SNHLY; CDR2 reads FYNNEI. This CDR3 is 14 amino acids long. Trimming pared 0 bases from V and 5 bases from J, leaving 8 bases between. In DNA, the CDR3 is TGTGCCAGCAGTGAAGCCGCGGGGAACAATGAGCAGTTCTTC. It is translated as CASSEAAGNNEQFF.

This sequence joins TRBV4-1 and TRBJ1-5; TRBD1 might be the D (5 bases). This CDR3 is built from 15 residues. CDR1 is MGHRA, CDR2 YSYEKL, per germline. Trimming stripped 0 bases from V and 4 bases from J, with 10 bases between. This CDR3 is CASSQEGVGNQPQHF. DNA of the CDR3: TGCGCCAGCAGCCAAGAAGGGGTAGGGAATCAGCCCCAGCATTTT.

A few counts support this clone. The rearrangement uses TRBV10-3 and TRBJ2-7; 9 bases fit TRBD1. Germline values: CDR1 ENHRY, CDR2 SYGVKD. V trimming: 0 bases; J trimming: 5 bases; junction bases outside the gene matches: 8. CDR3 length: 16 residues. CDR3 nucleotides: TGTGCCATCAGTGAGTCCCGCCGGGACAGGGACGACGAGCAGTACTTC. It is translated as CAISESRRDRDDEQYF.

CDR3 DNA sequence: TGTGCCAGCAGCTTCAGATCCCGACAGGGCAATCAGCCCCAGCATTTT. This sequence encodes CASSFRSRQGNQPQHF. The V and J genes are TRBV7-6 and TRBJ1-5; D might be TRBD1 (6 bases). V was trimmed by 3 bases and J by 2 bases, leaving 14 bases between them. Germline V CDR1 and CDR2: SGHVS, FNYEAQ. This CDR3 region has 16 residues.

This clone appeared a few times. The rearrangement uses TRBV5-1 and TRBJ2-3; a weak D match, TRBD2 (5 bases). Trimming cost V 0 bases and J 4 bases, with 6 bases left between them. CDR3 size: 13 residues. Germline V gene sequence: CDR1 SGHRS, CDR2 YFSETQ. CDR3 in amino acids: CASSLAGADTQYF. For the CDR3, the DNA is TGCGCCAGCAGCTTGGCCGGGGCAGATACGCAGTATTTT.

This clone was recorded once. The chain recombines TRBV6-5 with TRBJ2-1; no firm D call. The germline V and J ends were trimmed by 7 bases and 2 bases, with 15 bases remaining between them. There are 15 residues in the CDR3. The germline V gene encodes CDR1 MNHEY and CDR2 SVGAGI. CDR3 DNA sequence: TGTGCCAGCAACCCCGGGTCCCCTCCCTACAATGAGCAGTTCTTC. Encoded protein: CASNPGSPPYNEQFF.

The gene calls are TRBV27 and TRBJ2-7; tentatively, D is TRBD1 (6 bases). This CDR3 spans 12 amino acids. Deletions cut 6 bases from V and 2 bases from J, with 8 bases between. CDR1 and CDR2 (germline): MNHEY, SMNVEV (reference sequence). The CDR3 loop reads CASSGQPYEQYF. CDR3 DNA sequence: TGTGCCAGCAGCGGACAGCCCTACGAGCAGTACTTC.

This clone turned up a few times. The genes are TRBV7-8 and TRBJ1-1; no definite D call. The germline V and J ends were trimmed by 8 bases and 5 bases, with 18 bases remaining between them. Germline-derived CDR1 and CDR2 are SGHVS and FQNEAQ. The CDR3 contains 14 residues. CDR3 residues: CASSLSPGRTEAFF. The DNA of the CDR3 is TGTGCCAGCTCACTATCTCCGGGTCGGACTGAAGCTTTCTTT.

This clone is a singleton in its sample. The rearrangement links TRBV5-4 to TRBJ2-2, with no clear D. Trimming cost V 0 bases and J 2 bases, with 11 bases left between them. CDR3 length: 16 residues. The germline CDR1 and CDR2 sequences are SGHNT and YYREEE (reference sequence). CDR3 protein: CASSLVGVGNTGELFF. The CDR3, as DNA: TGTGCCAGCAGCTTGGTTGGAGTTGGAAACACCGGGGAGCTGTTTTTT.

This clone was detected only a few times. The rearrangement links TRBV30 to TRBJ1-1; D possibly corresponds to TRBD1 (5 bases). The ends were cut back, 5 bases at V and 5 bases at J, with 18 bases in the middle. The germline CDR1 and CDR2 sequences are GTSNPN and SVGIG (reference sequence). The CDR3 contains 14 residues. DNA for the CDR3: TGTGCCTGGGGTCGAGCAGGGTTTGAGACTGAAGCTTTCTTT. This sequence encodes CAWGRAGFETEAFF.

The chain joins TRBV7-2 to TRBJ1-4; 10 bases align to TRBD1. The V gene's germline CDR1 is SGHTA and CDR2 FQGNSA. The J segment lost 8 bases and the V segment lost 4 bases, leaving 10 bases of the junction unmatched. This CDR3 has 16 residues. In nucleotides, the CDR3 is TGTGCCAGCAGCTCCGCCGGGGGGACAGGGGTCGAAAAACTGTTTTTT. Its translation is CASSSAGGTGVEKLFF.

V gene TRBV10-3 combines with J gene TRBJ1-1; the D is unclear. This CDR3 is 13 amino acids long. From germline, CDR1 is ENHRY and CDR2 SYGVKD. V shed 3 bases and J shed 6 bases, with 11 bases lying between them. Here the CDR3 reads CAISDWQDPEAFF. The CDR3 nucleotides are TGTGCCATCAGTGATTGGCAGGATCCTGAAGCTTTCTTT.

This clone was picked up a small number of times. J is TRBJ1-3 and V is TRBV7-8, with D tentatively TRBD1 (5 bases). The CDR3 sequence is 12 residues long. V lost 3 bases, J lost 9 bases, and 9 bases lay in between. In germline, CDR1 is SGHVS, CDR2 FQNEAQ. CDR3 DNA: TGTGCCAGCAGCTTGGGGGGGAGCACCATATATTTT. Translated, it gives CASSLGGSTIYF.

The V and J genes are TRBV29-1 and TRBJ2-7; 12 nucleotides match TRBD2. Germline V CDR1 and CDR2: SQVTM, ANQGSEA. The CDR3 is 15 amino acids. V was clipped by 4 bases and J by 3 bases; unmatched bases: 7. CDR3 residues: CSVVELAGGNYEQYF. CDR3 bases: TGCAGCGTTGTAGAACTAGCGGGAGGAAACTACGAGCAGTACTTC.

The sample holds a few counts of this clone. V gene TRBV6-5 combines with J gene TRBJ2-7; TRBD2 agrees at 11 bases. J was trimmed by 6 bases and V by 0 bases; bases with no gene match: 4. The CDR3 covers 15 residues. CDR1 is MNHEY and CDR2 is SVGAGI in the germline V gene. The CDR3 coding sequence is TGTGCCAGCAGTTACTCTGGGACTAGCGGCACCGAGCAGTACTTC. It translates to CASSYSGTSGTEQYF.